This entry features one T cell receptor (beta chain) sequence. Its specificity is not known. The CDR3 spans 14 residues. This sample was included in a study of monozygotic twins with inflammatory bowel disease. Findings and limits, study-wide: Those with IBD had lower TCRbeta diversity (inverse Simpson) than their healthy co-twins did. No distinction between different T cell subtypes was possible.

Unsorted whole blood yielded the total RNA, with T cells left unselected. TCRdb re-called the 5' RACE reads; every CDR3 protein appears as one record, without DNA. Here the sample table reports 400,000 or so distinct CDR3 sequences. This TCR came from a human donor with ulcerative colitis or Crohn's disease, or a healthy co-twin of an affected twin (not recorded which). The chain has TRBV12-3 or TRBV12-4 and TRBJ1-6; absent DNA, TCRdb's TRBD1 call cannot be checked. The sample was blood. CDR3 protein: CASSLTGRNSPLHF.